This T cell receptor beta chain was obtained from a study of T cell responses to AZD1222 COVID-19 vaccine. Regarding the study as a whole: Unmutated regions of variants are reportedly targeted by nearly half of spike-specific TCRs.

Sequenced by immunoSEQ multiplex PCR; TCRdb stores in-frame clones only, minus some. This sample has some 200,000 clones, with around nine tenths found just once. Worth noting for this clone: Its antigen is unknown.

The CDR3 consists of 13 residues. The germline V gene has CDR1 SGDLS and CDR2 YYNGEE. Trimming cost V 8 bases and J 2 bases; bases outside gene matches: 3. The sequence was collected from an adult who received the AZD1222 COVID-19 vaccine. The genes are TRBV9 and TRBJ2-2, with TRBD2 identical over 7 bases. Source: peripheral blood, taken 28 days after the second AZD1222 dose. For the CDR3, the DNA is TGTGCCAGTACTAGCGTAAACACCGGGGAGCTGTTTTTT. Residues: CASTSVNTGELFF.